A single TCR beta chain is shown here with its context. This record comes from a study of CD8 T cells in Susac syndrome. An amount of RNA that ranged from roughly 0.5 to 1 ug was reverse transcribed with random hexamers. TCRdb passed the immunoSEQ multiplex PCR reads through MiXCR, listing each CDR3 protein once. The sample holds just over 300,000 distinct CDR3 sequences, under 95% seen once. This CDR3 is 16 amino acids long. The germline V gene has CDR1 SGHVS and CDR2 FQNEAQ. The germline V and J ends were trimmed by 2 bases and 6 bases, with 16 bases remaining between them. The specimen sequenced was CD4+ T cells from PBMCs. The receptor's source is a human donor with multiple sclerosis. V usage is TRBV7-8 and J usage is TRBJ2-2; weak D call: TRBD2 (6 bases). CDR3 bases: TGTGCCAGCAGCTTATCCTCACTAGCTACGGCCGGGGAGCTGTTTTTT. Its translation: CASSLSSLATAGELFF.